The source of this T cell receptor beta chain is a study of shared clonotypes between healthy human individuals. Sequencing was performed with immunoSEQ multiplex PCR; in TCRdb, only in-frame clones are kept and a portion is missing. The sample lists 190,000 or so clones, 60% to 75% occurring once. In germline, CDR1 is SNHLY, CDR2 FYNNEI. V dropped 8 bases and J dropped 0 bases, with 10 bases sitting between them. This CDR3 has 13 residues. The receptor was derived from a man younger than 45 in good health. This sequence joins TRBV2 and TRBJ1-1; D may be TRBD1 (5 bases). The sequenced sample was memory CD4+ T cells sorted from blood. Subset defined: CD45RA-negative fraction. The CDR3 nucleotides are TGTGCCAGCCGACAGAACATGAACACTGAAGCTTTCTTT. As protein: CASRQNMNTEAFF.